Listed below are T cell receptor beta chains from one sample, sequenced in a study of blood T cell repertoires in COVID-19. The table came from immunoSEQ multiplex PCR; TCRdb's copy has only in-frame clones and leaves some out. The sample records about 74,000 clones, around 88% being singletons. The sequenced material came from peripheral blood. These receptors originate from a woman older than 75 with active or convalescent COVID-19. Both conserved end residues are part of each CDR3. D genes are given only for firm matches. Not every row has a clone size; where given, it reads once, few, many or a size class.

TRBV30,-,TRBJ1-3,-,TGTGCCTGGGAGAAAGACAAGCCCGGAAACACCATATATTTT,CAWEKDKPGNTIYF
TRBV19,-,TRBJ2-3,-,TGTGCCAGTAGTATCAACAGGAACACAGATACGCAGTATTTT,CASSINRNTDTQYF
TRBV7-2,-,TRBJ2-5,-,TGTGCCAGCAGCTTCAGACAAGAGACCCAGTACTTC,CASSFRQETQYF
TRBV10-2,-,TRBJ1-1,-,TGCGCCAGCGGCGGGAACACTGAAGCTTTCTTT,CASGGNTEAFF
TRBV9,TRBD1,TRBJ1-1,-,TGTGCCAGCAGCGCGAGGGGAAGGGGGCGAGGTCCGGACACTGAAGCTTTCTTT,CASSARGRGRGPDTEAFF
TRBV19,-,TRBJ2-2,-,TGTGCCAGTAGTAGCGGACACGTAAACACCGGGGAGCTGTTTTTT,CASSSGHVNTGELFF
TRBV14,-,TRBJ1-1,-,TGTGCCAGCAGCCTCCCGGACAGTAACACTGAAGCTTTCTTT,CASSLPDSNTEAFF
TRBV6-5,TRBD2,TRBJ2-7,-,TGTGCCAGCACCACGGGAGGGTACGAGCAGTACTTC,CASTTGGYEQYF
TRBV27,TRBD1,TRBJ2-6,-,TGTGCCAGCAGTGCCTTCAGGGGGCGGGCCAACGTCCTGACTTTC,CASSAFRGRANVLTF
TRBV7-9,TRBD1,TRBJ2-7,-,TGTGCCAGCAGCTCGCGGGACAGGCAAACCTACGAGCAGTACTTC,CASSSRDRQTYEQYF
TRBV5-6,-,TRBJ1-2,-,TGTGCCAGCAGCCGGGGGGCGGGACTCGTCTATGGCTACACCTTC,CASSRGAGLVYGYTF
TRBV7-2,-,TRBJ2-7,once,TGTGCCAGCAGCTTGGACAGAGCGCGAATAGAGCAGTACTTC,CASSLDRARIEQYF
TRBV4-3,TRBD1,TRBJ2-7,-,TGCGCCAGCAGCCAAGACACAAGACAGGGGAGGGAGCAGTACTTC,CASSQDTRQGREQYF
TRBV4-3,-,TRBJ2-2,-,TGCGCCAGCAGCCAAGGGGCAGGACTGACCGGGGAGCTGTTTTTT,CASSQGAGLTGELFF
TRBV11-3,TRBD1,TRBJ1-5,-,TGTGCCAGCAGCTTAGGCGGGACAGGGGGCAATCAGCCCCAGCATTTT,CASSLGGTGGNQPQHF
TRBV7-9,-,TRBJ1-1,-,TGTGCCAGCAGCTTAGCGCAGATTGAAGCTTTCTTT,CASSLAQIEAFF
TRBV6-5,TRBD1,TRBJ2-7,-,TGTGCCAGCAGTTGGGGACAGGGAGACGAGCAGTACTTC,CASSWGQGDEQYF
TRBV5-3,-,TRBJ2-7,-,TGTGCCAGAAGCCTTAACTCCTTAGGGGAAGAGCGTGACGAGCAGTACTTC,CARSLNSLGEERDEQYF
TRBV5-1,-,TRBJ1-5,-,TGCGCCAGCAGCCCGGAGCCTTATAGCAATCAGCCCCAGCATTTT,CASSPEPYSNQPQHF
TRBV5-1,-,TRBJ1-1,-,TGCGCCAGCAGTTCTCAGGGAGGAAGGTTCACTGAAGCTTTCTTT,CASSSQGGRFTEAFF
TRBV5-6,-,TRBJ1-1,-,TGTGCCAGCAGCCCACAGGAAAGGAACACTGAAGCTTTCTTT,CASSPQERNTEAFF
TRBV7-9,-,TRBJ1-2,-,TGTGCCAGCAGCCCCGGCGGGGGGGACTATGGCTACACCTTC,CASSPGGGDYGYTF
TRBV19,-,TRBJ1-2,-,TGTGCCAGTAGTATAGGAGGCCCTTTTTATGGCTACACCTTC,CASSIGGPFYGYTF
TRBV27,-,TRBJ1-2,-,TGTGCCAGCAGTTCCCTTTACGAGATGGCTAACTATGGCTACACCTTC,CASSSLYEMANYGYTF
TRBV29-1,-,TRBJ1-1,few,TGCAGCGTTGAACAGGAAGCTTTCTTT,CSVEQEAFF
TRBV7-9,-,TRBJ1-4,-,TGTGCCAGCAGCACGCCTGACAGGCCAAAAAAACTGTTTTTT,CASSTPDRPKKLFF
TRBV2,-,TRBJ1-4,-,TGTGCCAGCAGTGCAAAGCCAGGCCCGAACGCTAATGAAAAACTGTTTTTT,CASSAKPGPNANEKLFF
TRBV3-1/TRBV3-2,TRBD2,TRBJ2-3,-,TGTGCCAGCAGCCTCCGACTAGCGGGGAGCACAGATACGCAGTATTTT,CASSLRLAGSTDTQYF
TRBV6-6,-,TRBJ1-2,-,TGTGCCAGCACCTCAAGGAAACAGGGAGCTAACTATGGCTACACCTTC,CASTSRKQGANYGYTF
TRBV10-3,TRBD1,TRBJ1-1,-,TGTGCCAGTAGGACAGGCACTGAAGCTTTCTTT,CASRTGTEAFF
TRBV10-3,TRBD1,TRBJ1-1,-,TGTGCCATCAGTGACGGACAGGGCATGAACACTGAAGCTTTCTTT,CAISDGQGMNTEAFF
TRBV6-4,TRBD1,TRBJ1-6,-,TGTGCCAGCTTCGGACAGGGGAATTTCTCCTATAATTCACCCCTCCACTTT,CASFGQGNFSYNSPLHF